This T cell receptor (beta chain) was documented in a study of T cells in Graves' hyperthyroidism and ophthalmopathy. This clonotype was picked up a small number of times. The CDR3 extends over 13 amino acids. CDR1 is DFQATT and CDR2 is SNEGSKA in the germline V gene (reference sequence). Trimming pared 5 bases from V and 8 bases from J, leaving 15 bases between. Amplified regions were TCR beta CDR3 sequences from RNA transcripts. First-round RT-PCR of the TCR CDR3 relied on the HTBI primer set. From the multiplex PCR reads, TCRdb called clonotypes with MiXCR, one entry per CDR3 protein. The table lists 350,000 to 400,000 distinct CDR3 sequences, about 18% of them singletons.

The gene calls are TRBV20-1 and TRBJ1-4; tentative D call: TRBD1 (6 bases). This receptor was taken from a man younger than 35 with Graves' ophthalmopathy. Input material: blood. CDR3 residues: CSAGGGGGEKLFF. For the CDR3, the DNA is TGCAGTGCTGGTGGAGGAGGGGGGGAAAAACTGTTTTTT.